These 22 T cell receptor beta chains share one sample of origin, sequenced in a study of cytomegalovirus exposure and HLA in healthy donors. The PCR had 60 Vbeta and 13 Jbeta primers. Generated by immunoSEQ multiplex PCR, the TCRdb table keeps only in-frame clones and is missing some. This sample carries around 140,000 clones, approximately 82% of them seen once, and the ten largest clones take approximately 1.4%. Sequencing input: PBMCs. The receptor set was obtained from a man aged 35 to 55 in good health and CMV-seronegative.

In DNA, the CDR3 is TGTGCCAGCAGCTCGGGACAGAACTCTGGAAACACCATATATTTT. Encoded protein: CASSSGQNSGNTIYF. The chain recombines TRBV7-9 with TRBJ1-3, with TRBD1 identical over 7 bases. CDR3 size: 15 residues. Unmatched junction bases numbered 3, after V lost 4 bases and J lost 0 bases. CDR1 and CDR2 (germline): SEHNR, FQNEAQ (reference sequence). The variable domain in full, completed from reference TRBV7-9 and TRBJ1-3, reads DTGVSQNPRHKITKRGQNVTFRCDPISEHNRLYWYRQTLGQGPEFLTYFQNEAQLEKSRLLSDRFSAERPKGSFSTLEIQRTEQGDSAMYLCASSSGQNSGNTIYFGEGSWLTVV.

This clone was seen a single time. The chain employs TRBV7-9 and TRBJ2-7; 9 positions agree with TRBD1. Germline loops: CDR1 SEHNR, CDR2 FQNEAQ (reference sequence). The CDR3 has 14 residues. Trimming at V came to 5 bases and at J to 1 base, leaving 3 bases not matched to a gene. CDR3 bases: TGTGCCAGCAGCACAGGGGGCAGGTCCTACGAGCAGTACTTC. It translates to CASSTGGRSYEQYF.

The chain is built from TRBV7-2 and TRBJ2-1; 8 bases are a match to TRBD2. CDR1 is SGHTA, CDR2 FQGNSA, per germline. V lost 1 base and J lost 9; bases outside the gene matches: 5. CDR3 length: 14 residues. CDR3 loop: CASSLGAGVSEQFF. The CDR3 region has the DNA TGTGCCAGCAGCTTAGGAGCGGGGGTAAGTGAGCAGTTCTTC.

This clone was recorded a few times. The chain joins TRBV5-1 to TRBJ1-1; 9 bases align to TRBD1. CDR1 is SGHRS, CDR2 YFSETQ, per germline. V shed 4 bases, J shed 4 bases, and the junction held 8 bases outside the gene matches. The CDR3 contains 15 residues. CDR3 bases: TGCGCCAGCAGCCCATCGGGACAGGGTGTCACTGAAGCTTTCTTT. Residues: CASSPSGQGVTEAFF.

The V gene is TRBV5-5, the J gene TRBJ2-7; TRBD1 aligns across 12 bases. With V trimmed by 5 bases and J by 9 bases, 9 bases remained unmatched. From germline, CDR1 is SGHKS and CDR2 YYEKEE (reference sequence). This CDR3 spans 14 amino acids. This chain's CDR3 is CASRQLPGQGAQYF. The CDR3 DNA reads as TGTGCCAGCAGGCAACTCCCGGGACAGGGGGCGCAGTACTTC.

A note on this clone: The conserved closing phenylalanine or tryptophan is absent in this CDR3, likely reflecting a read error. The DNA is omitted, as the CDR3 cannot be located on it reliably, and the CDR3 follows TCRdb's listing. V and J are TRBV6-1 and TRBJ2-7; the DNA was not compared with TRBD1, the D call given in the table. A total of 11 residues make up the CDR3, ends included. Germline lookup yields CDR1 MNHNS and CDR2 SASEGT. This CDR3 reads CASSEAGQGAL.

The chain is built from TRBV4-3 and TRBJ2-1; 7 bases are shared with TRBD2. Per the germline V gene, CDR1 is LGHNA and CDR2 is YSLEER. V lost 1 base to trimming and J lost 0 bases; unmatched junction nucleotides: 0. There are 15 residues in the CDR3. CDR3: CASSQGEGSYNEQFF. The CDR3 DNA follows: TGCGCCAGCAGCCAAGGGGAGGGCTCCTACAATGAGCAGTTCTTC.

This chain connects TRBV7-2 to TRBJ1-4; D possibly corresponds to TRBD1 (6 bases). The CDR3 sequence is 14 residues long. The germline gives CDR1 SGHTA, CDR2 FQGNSA. V lost 3 bases, J lost 12 bases, and 17 bases lay in between. CDR3 sequence (DNA): TGTGCCAGCAGCTTGAAAGGGGGAGTAGGAGAACTGTTTTTT. Translated, it gives CASSLKGGVGELFF.

The J gene is TRBJ2-1, the V gene TRBV5-6, with 11 bases identical to TRBD1. Germline assignment: CDR1 SGHDT and CDR2 YYEEEE. The length of the CDR3 is 15 residues. V trimming: 2 bases; J trimming: 4 bases; junction bases outside the gene matches: 2. CDR3 sequence reads: CASSFRDRGYNEQFF. CDR3 DNA: TGTGCCAGCAGCTTCCGGGACAGGGGGTACAATGAGCAGTTCTTC.

The chain joins TRBV7-3 to TRBJ2-1; D call uncertain. Per germline, CDR1 SGHTA and CDR2 FQGTGA. The CDR3 length is 13 residues. V dropped 3 bases and J dropped 6 bases, with 9 bases sitting between them. For the CDR3, the DNA is TGTGCCAGCAGCTTCATTGGCCCCAATGAGCAGTTCTTC. This sequence encodes CASSFIGPNEQFF.

This chain joins TRBV7-9 and TRBJ1-6; possibly TRBD1 for D (6 bases). Germline values: CDR1 SEHNR, CDR2 FQNEAQ (reference sequence). Trimming left V 1 base short and J 10 bases short, with 14 bases between. This CDR3 comprises 15 residues. CDR3: CASSLGWGPASPLHF. CDR3 DNA sequence: TGTGCCAGCAGCTTAGGGTGGGGGCCGGCGTCACCCCTCCACTTT.

This chain links TRBV4-3 with TRBJ1-4; D perhaps matches TRBD1 (6 bases). From germline, CDR1 is LGHNA and CDR2 YSLEER. The CDR3 covers 16 residues. V was pared by 3 bases and J by 0 bases, with 11 bases between. CDR3 residues: CASSQGGAATNEKLFF. The CDR3 bases are TGCGCCAGCAGCCAGGGGGGGGCTGCAACTAATGAAAAACTGTTTTTT.

This rearrangement joins TRBV11-2 to TRBJ2-7; TRBD1 agrees at 7 bases. This CDR3 is 14 amino acids long. From germline, CDR1 is SGHAT and CDR2 FQNNGV. V lost 5 bases, J lost 4 bases, and 8 bases stayed unmatched. The CDR3 sequence is CASSVPGTAYEQYF. CDR3 nucleotides: TGTGCCAGCAGCGTCCCCGGGACAGCATACGAGCAGTACTTC.

The chain joins TRBV5-1 to TRBJ2-3, with TRBD2 matching over 13 bases. The CDR3 is made up of 16 amino acids. The germline gives CDR1 SGHRS, CDR2 YFSETQ. V gave up 1 base and J gave up 4 bases; unmatched junction bases: 3. CDR3 sequence reads: CASSLRTSGSADTQYF. CDR3 sequence (DNA): TGCGCCAGCAGCTTGAGGACTAGCGGGAGCGCAGATACGCAGTATTTT.

The rearrangement joins TRBV4-3 to TRBJ2-7, with D possibly TRBD1 on 5 matching bases. Germline V gene data show CDR1 as LGHNA and CDR2 as YSLEER. This CDR3 contains 14 residues. Between the trimmed V and J ends, which lost 0 bases and 6 bases, there was a span of 12 bases. The CDR3, as DNA: TGCGCCAGCAGCCAAGAGAGACAGTTAGGCGAGCAGTACTTC. Translation gives CASSQERQLGEQYF.

V is TRBV9 and J is TRBJ2-7; TRBD1 aligns across 8 bases. V was pared by 4 bases and J by 7 bases, with 13 bases of the junction left unmatched. The length of the CDR3 is 15 residues. CDR1 and CDR2 (germline): SGDLS, YYNGEE. The CDR3 bases are TGTGCCAGCAGCTCCTCCGGGACAGGCCCGAAGGAGCAGTACTTC. Translated: CASSSSGTGPKEQYF.

The chain couples TRBV9 to TRBJ2-1; D perhaps matches TRBD2 (7 bases). Looked up from germline, CDR1 is SGDLS and CDR2 is YYNGEE. The CDR3 consists of 15 residues. V gave up 3 bases and J gave up 16 bases, with 26 bases separating them. Written as DNA, the CDR3 is TGTGCCAGCAGCGACAACAGGAAGGGGGGGTACGCTCTATTCTTC. This translates into CASSDNRKGGYALFF.

This chain connects TRBV7-9 to TRBJ2-3, with a possible D match to TRBD2 (6 bases). Germline-derived CDR1 and CDR2 are SEHNR and FQNEAQ (reference sequence). This CDR3 has 15 residues. Trimming shortened V by 5 bases and J by 3 bases, and 15 bases separated the two germline ends. Here the CDR3 reads CASSEMTSPTDTQYF. The DNA of the CDR3 is TGTGCCAGCAGCGAGATGACTAGTCCAACAGATACGCAGTATTTT.

The chain links TRBV11-2 to TRBJ2-3; 10 bases are shared with TRBD2. V gave up 1 base and J gave up 2 bases; unmatched junction bases: 6. Germline lookup yields CDR1 SGHAT and CDR2 FQNNGV. This CDR3 spans 17 amino acids. The CDR3, as DNA: TGTGCCAGCAGCTTAGTCCGGACTAGCGGAGACACAGATACGCAGTATTTT. Translated: CASSLVRTSGDTDTQYF.

This clone has more than one count but fewer than ten. The rearrangement joins TRBV29-1 to TRBJ2-2; TRBD1 agrees at 7 bases. Germline CDR1 SQVTM, CDR2 ANQGSEA. Trimming took 7 bases from V and 6 from J; bases not matched to a gene: 5. The CDR3 is 12 residues long. CDR3 region: CSGYRGPGELFF. As DNA, the CDR3 is TGCAGCGGTTACAGGGGCCCCGGGGAGCTGTTTTTT.

This chain joins TRBV12-5 and TRBJ2-4; TRBD1 aligns across 9 bases. This CDR3 is 18 amino acids long. Germline-derived CDR1 and CDR2 are LGHNT and FRNRAP. Trimming removed 0 bases from V and 1 base from J; junction bases left unmatched: 7. The CDR3 spells CASGLVVWDRVAKNIQYF. CDR3 coding DNA: TGTGCTAGTGGTTTGGTAGTCTGGGACAGGGTTGCCAAAAACATTCAGTACTTC.

Comments on this clone: The junction and the germline gene differ at one end; a read error may be behind it. The rearrangement links TRBV27 to TRBJ1-5; possible D gene TRBD1, 5 bases. The CDR3 runs to 14 residues. Per germline, CDR1 MNHEY and CDR2 SMNVEV (reference sequence). CDR3: CAGRQSGLNQPQHF. The CDR3 nucleotides read TGTGCCGGCAGGCAATCAGGGCTCAATCAGCCCCAGCATTTT.